This entry concerns a single T cell receptor (beta chain). Trimming shortened V by 2 bases and J by 4 bases, and 24 bases separated the two germline ends. Germline loops: CDR1 MNHEY, CDR2 SMNVEV (reference sequence). The CDR3 is 18 amino acids. The data are from a study of cytomegalovirus exposure and HLA in healthy donors. The PCR contained 60 Vbeta and 13 Jbeta primers. TCRdb's copy holds only in-frame clones and misses some; the assay was immunoSEQ multiplex PCR. The data show about 150,000 clones, with approximately 80% seen just once and approximately 14% held by the top ten. This chain joins TRBV27 and TRBJ2-7; TRBD2 is a possible D gene (7 bases). The sequence was obtained from a middle-aged woman in good health and CMV-seronegative. The sequencing input was PBMCs. DNA of the CDR3: TGTGCCAGCAGTTTAAGGCAGGGGCGGCTAGCGGACCTTTACGAGCAGTACTTC. Encoded protein: CASSLRQGRLADLYEQYF.